This T cell receptor (beta chain) is from a study of T cells after yellow fever vaccination. The V segment lost 4 bases and the J segment 4 bases; nucleotides outside the gene matches: 5. Germline lookup yields CDR1 SGHNT and CDR2 YYREEE (reference sequence). The CDR3 covers 14 residues. From the 5' RACE reads, TCRdb called clonotypes with MiXCR, one entry per CDR3 protein. The sample comprises 620,000 or so distinct CDR3 sequences, roughly an eighth of which are singletons, and 15% rests with the top ten. The rearrangement links TRBV5-4 to TRBJ2-3; 8 positions match TRBD1. The TCR was taken from a man aged 30-40 years who received the YFV17D yellow fever vaccine. The starting material was PBMCs, obtained on the day of the yellow fever booster vaccination. The CDR3 sequence is CASSRQGSADTQYF. CDR3 sequence (DNA): TGTGCCAGCAGCCGACAGGGGTCGGCAGATACGCAGTATTTT.